One sample yielded the 17 T cell receptor beta chains listed below, sequenced in a study of metastatic and nonmetastatic thyroid tumors. TCRdb used MiXCR to call clones anew from the PCR reads. The table includes approximately 6,000 clones, about 32% detected once. No patient had received any treatment before thyroid surgery. Material for sequencing was tumor tissue. The receptor set was obtained from a female donor with papillary thyroid cancer or a benign thyroid nodule (not recorded which). Some clones in this sample may be carry-over from other donors' samples.

This clone was seen a handful of times. The chain uses TRBV6-2 or TRBV6-3 and TRBJ2-7, with D possibly being TRBD1 (6 bases). The germline V gene encodes CDR1 MNHEY and CDR2 SVGEGT. V lost 7 bases and J lost 2, with 18 bases in between. CDR3 length: 15 amino acids. The CDR3 loop is CASTYQGHPTYEQYF. The CDR3 nucleotides read TGTGCCAGCACCTACCAGGGACACCCGACCTACGAGCAGTACTTC.

With respect to this clone: Other nucleotide sequences in the sample specify the same CDR3. The chain recombines TRBV4-1 with TRBJ2-7; 8 bases align to TRBD1. Germline loops: CDR1 MGHRA, CDR2 YSYEKL. The CDR3 contains 16 residues. V was pared by 0 bases and J by 3 bases, with 7 bases of the junction left unmatched. CDR3 region: CASSQDLYRGIYEQYF. DNA of the CDR3: TGCGCCAGCAGCCAAGATCTATACAGGGGGATCTACGAGCAGTACTTC.

This clone is medium-sized (0.01 to 0.1%). The junction differs from germline at one of its ends, possibly a read error. The chain couples TRBV6-1 to TRBJ2-7; 14 bases align to TRBD2. Germline lookup yields CDR1 MNHNS and CDR2 SASEGT. The CDR3 extends over 14 amino acids. CDR3 residues: CASSVGLAGELWNF. CDR3 DNA: TGTGCCAGCAGTGTGGGACTAGCGGGGGAGCTCTGGAACTTC.

The genes are TRBV4-2 and TRBJ2-5, with D possibly being TRBD1 or TRBD2 (5 bases each). This CDR3 has 13 amino acids. The V and J ends lost 4 bases and 5 bases respectively, with 11 bases between them. Germline CDR1 reads LGHNA; CDR2 reads YNFKEQ. The CDR3 protein is CASSPTGQETQYF. The CDR3 DNA sequence: TGTGCCAGCAGCCCCACGGGGCAGGAGACCCAGTACTTC.

Only one count was recorded for this clone. V gene TRBV5-1 combines with J gene TRBJ2-1; 10 nucleotides match TRBD2. Unmatched junction bases numbered 4, after V lost 2 bases and J lost 5 bases. CDR1 is SGHRS and CDR2 is YFSETQ in the germline V gene. CDR3 length: 15 residues. In nucleotides, the CDR3 is TGCGCCAGCAGCTTACTAGCGGGGAACAACAATGAGCAGTTCTTC. Protein sequence: CASSLLAGNNNEQFF.

The chain combines TRBV20-1 with TRBJ2-7; D is ambiguous. This CDR3 spans 12 amino acids. Trimming shortened V by 2 bases and J by 4 bases, and 9 bases separated the two germline ends. CDR1 and CDR2 from the germline V gene are DFQATT and SNEGSKA (reference sequence). The CDR3 reads CSARLDGYEQYF. In DNA form, the CDR3 reads TGCAGTGCTAGACTAGATGGTTACGAGCAGTACTTC.

This clone was detected ten times or more. The chain has TRBV7-6 and TRBJ2-5; D unresolved. Germline lookup yields CDR1 SGHVS and CDR2 FNYEAQ. The CDR3 has 13 residues. V gave up 1 base and J gave up 7 bases, with 10 bases separating them. The CDR3 loop reads CASSLGQTTTQYF. CDR3 nucleotide sequence: TGTGCCAGCAGCTTAGGGCAGACGACGACCCAGTACTTC.

V and J are TRBV30 and TRBJ2-7, with 10 bases fitting TRBD1. Unmatched junction bases numbered 8, after V lost 2 bases and J lost 4 bases. The V gene's germline CDR1 is GTSNPN and CDR2 SVGIG (reference sequence). The CDR3 is made up of 15 amino acids. The chain's CDR3 is CAWSKGTGAQYEQYF. DNA of the CDR3: TGTGCCTGGAGTAAGGGGACAGGGGCCCAATACGAGCAGTACTTC.

This chain joins TRBV20-1 and TRBJ1-1; D is unclear. The CDR3 has 15 residues. Deletions cut 0 bases from V and 0 bases from J, with 11 bases between. CDR1 DFQATT and CDR2 SNEGSKA come from the germline V gene (reference sequence). CDR3 region: CSARDRPTMNTEAFF. The CDR3 region has the DNA TGCAGTGCTAGAGATCGGCCTACGATGAACACTGAAGCTTTCTTT.

The chain employs TRBV11-3 and TRBJ2-2; 8 nucleotides agree with TRBD2. CDR1 and CDR2 from the germline V gene are SGHNT and YENEEA. V dropped 7 bases and J dropped 5; count of bases not matched to a gene: 9. This CDR3 is built from 15 residues. The DNA for the CDR3 is TGTGCCAGCAACCCGGGGGGGGTAGAGACCGGGGAGCTGTTTTTT. Protein: CASNPGGVETGELFF.

CDR3 nucleotide sequence: TGTGCCAGCAGTTTAAGGACTAGCGGGAGTTACGAGCAGTACTTC. Amino acids: CASSLRTSGSYEQYF. This rearrangement joins TRBV12-3 or TRBV12-4 to TRBJ2-7, with TRBD2 identical over 13 bases. The length of the CDR3 is 15 residues. The V and J ends lost 2 bases and 4 bases, in that order; junction bases with no gene match: 2.

To note about this clone: No conserved phenylalanine or tryptophan ends this CDR3, so it is likely a read error. V and J are TRBV28 and TRBJ2-1; 8 positions agree with TRBD2. This CDR3 region has 15 residues. J lost 4 bases, V lost 2 bases, and 4 bases had no gene match. The germline V gene encodes CDR1 MDHEN and CDR2 SYDVKM. The CDR3 here is CASSLSLAGYNEQFY. The CDR3 region has the DNA TGTGCCAGCAGTTTAAGTCTAGCGGGTTACAATGAGCAGTTCTAC.

The rearrangement uses TRBV20-1 and TRBJ1-4; perhaps TRBD1 as D (5 bases). Trimming took 7 bases from V and 4 from J, leaving 13 bases between them. This CDR3 comprises 13 residues. Per the germline V gene, CDR1 is DFQATT and CDR2 is SNEGSKA (reference sequence). This CDR3 reads CSVAHRFNEKLFF. The DNA of the CDR3 is TGCAGTGTTGCCCACAGGTTTAATGAAAAACTGTTTTTT.

The J gene is TRBJ2-6, the V gene TRBV3-1; D not resolved. The CDR3 length is 16 residues. Germline assignment: CDR1 LGHDT and CDR2 YNNKEL (reference sequence). V lost 1 base and J 2 bases, leaving 9 bases between the germline ends. The CDR3 spells CASSQVVRTGANVLTF. The CDR3 nucleotides are TGTGCCAGCAGCCAAGTCGTGAGGACTGGGGCCAACGTCCTGACTTTC.

The chain carries TRBV11-2 and TRBJ2-3, with D perhaps given as TRBD1 or TRBD2 (5 bases each). Germline CDR1 is SGHAT and CDR2 is FQNNGV. This CDR3 has 15 residues. With 5 bases removed from V and 0 bases from J, the gap between germline ends came to 12 bases. This chain's CDR3 is CASSLGTASTDTQYF. The CDR3 nucleotides are TGTGCCAGCAGCCTTGGGACCGCTAGCACAGATACGCAGTATTTT.

This chain connects TRBV19 to TRBJ2-1, with 9 bases that match TRBD2. The germline CDR1 and CDR2 sequences are LNHDA and SQIVND (reference sequence). The CDR3 runs 15 residues. V gave up 7 bases and J gave up 0 bases; unmatched junction bases: 4. Here the CDR3 DNA reads TGTGCCAGTACCCTTAGCGGGAGCTCCTACAATGAGCAGTTCTTC. This translates into CASTLSGSSYNEQFF.

This clone came up a few times. The rearrangement links TRBV5-6 to TRBJ2-2; D unresolved. Germline V gene lookup returns CDR1 SGHDT and CDR2 YYEEEE. V was clipped by 5 bases and J by 7 bases, with 12 bases between them. The CDR3 consists of 13 residues. Here the CDR3 reads CASSPPLGGELFF. Here the CDR3 DNA reads TGTGCCAGCAGTCCACCGCTCGGCGGGGAGCTGTTTTTT.